These 5 T cell receptor beta chains share one sample of origin, sequenced in a study of T cell repertoires in cytomegalovirus infection. TCRdb reanalysed the reads using MiXCR and keeps one entry per CDR3 protein. The sample carries about half a million distinct CDR3 sequences, roughly a third recorded once. Antigen specificity for these receptors is unknown. The sample consisted of cultured PBMCs, taken from culture after CMV antigen stimulation. These receptors were taken from a human donor in good health (CMV status not recorded). Some clones in this sample may be carry-over from other donors' samples.

This clonotype was seen only a few times. The rearrangement links TRBV6-1 to TRBJ1-4; D may be TRBD1 (5 bases). Trimming shortened V by 5 bases and J by 1 base, and 11 bases separated the two germline ends. The CDR3 has 15 residues. In germline, CDR1 is MNHNS, CDR2 SASEGT. The CDR3 loop is CASSYSGGTNEKLFF. The CDR3 region has the DNA TGTGCCAGCAGTTACAGCGGGGGAACTAATGAAAAACTGTTTTTT.

This clonotype has a handful of counts. The rearrangement uses TRBV7-2 and TRBJ1-2, with unresolved D. The germline V gene has CDR1 SGHTA and CDR2 FQGNSA. CDR3 size: 13 residues. V was clipped by 6 bases and J by 4 bases, with 12 bases between them. In DNA, the CDR3 is TGTGCCAGCAGTTCAGGACCTGTCTATGGCTACACCTTC. It is translated as CASSSGPVYGYTF. The whole variable domain, filled in from reference TRBV7-2 and TRBJ1-2, reads GAGVSQSPSNKVTEKGKDVELRCDPISGHTALYWYRQSLGQGLEFLIYFQGNSAPDKSGLPSDRFSAERTGGSVSTLTIQRTQQEDSAVYLCASSSGPVYGYTFGSGTRLTVV.

The chain uses TRBV12-3 or TRBV12-4 and TRBJ2-7, with 9 bases fitting TRBD2. V lost 5 bases to trimming and J lost 0 bases; unmatched junction nucleotides: 2. There are 14 residues in the CDR3. The CDR3 nucleotides read TGTGCCAGCAGTACTAGCGGGTACTCCTACGAGCAGTACTTC. This gives the protein CASSTSGYSYEQYF.

There are a few counts of this clonotype. This chain joins TRBV6-1 and TRBJ2-1; D remains ambiguous. The CDR3 totals 16 residues. Trimming took off 5 bases at V and 4 bases at J, with 18 bases between the two ends. In germline, CDR1 is MNHNS, CDR2 SASEGT. CDR3 nucleotide sequence: TGTGCCAGCAGTTCCCATTTACGGAGTGCTTACAATGAGCAGTTCTTC. Translating it yields CASSSHLRSAYNEQFF.

This clonotype was detected only a few times. At one end, the junction sequence differs from germline, possibly due to a read error. The chain uses TRBV4-2 and TRBJ2-5; D gene unclear. Per the germline V gene, CDR1 is LGHNA and CDR2 is YNFKEQ. CDR3 length: 16 amino acids. CDR3 sequence reads: CASSQGGQFWTETQYF. CDR3 DNA: TGTGCCAGCAGTCAAGGTGGGCAGTTTTGGACAGAGACCCAGTACTTC.